These 2 T cell receptor beta chains originate from one sample sequenced in a study of blood T cell repertoires in COVID-19. This table comes from immunoSEQ multiplex PCR, and its TCRdb copy is limited to in-frame clones, with some not included. Of under 200,000 clones listed, about 86% are singletons. Sequencing was performed on peripheral blood. The source of these receptors is a woman of 80 years or more in a cohort sampled during active or convalescent COVID-19.

The genes are TRBV6-8 and TRBJ1-4; 10 bases are shared with TRBD1. The CDR3 consists of 15 residues. CDR1 is MNHGY and CDR2 is SAAAGT in the germline V gene. Losses at the gene ends were 4 bases for V and 5 bases for J; bases not matched to a gene: 4. CDR3 DNA: TGTGCCAGCAGTTCCAGGACAGGGGGAAATGAAAAACTGTTTTTT. Translated, it gives CASSSRTGGNEKLFF.

The chain uses TRBV24-1 and TRBJ2-5; TRBD2 matches at 7 bases. Germline trimming cut 3 bases from V and 1 base from J; bases unmatched to any gene: 4. Germline V CDR1 and CDR2: KGHDR, SFDVKD. The CDR3 loop spans 15 amino acids. In DNA form, the CDR3 reads TGTGCCACCAGTGATCCCAGACTAGCCCAAGAGACCCAGTACTTC. Translation: CATSDPRLAQETQYF.